One T cell receptor (beta chain) is described in this entry. Its antigen is as yet unknown. This entry comes from a study of T cells expressing NK-cell markers. Study as a whole: Seven donors tested HCMV-seropositive and one tested seronegative among the eight sequenced. Study-level results: For four donors, these clonotypes were likewise the leading ones in the CD3+CD56-NKG2C+ fraction. Over 5 donors carried dominant NKG2C+ clonotypes that made up roughly 1.0-8% of their CD8+ T cells.

Synthesis of TCR beta cDNA relied on 5'RACE template switching carrying UMIs. No DNA is given; TCRdb re-called the 5' RACE reads and lists each CDR3 protein once. The sample holds 300,000 to 450,000 distinct CDR3 sequences. Germline CDR1 is MNHEY and CDR2 is SMNVEV (reference sequence). The CDR3 extends over 16 amino acids. V usage is TRBV27 and J usage is TRBJ1-5. Material for sequencing was blood T cells: a sorted CD56 or NKG2C T cell subset, CD4+ or CD8+ T cells, or bulk PBMC T cells (not recorded which). This clonotype originated in a man aged 18 to 70 in good health. Here the CDR3 reads CASSLRSFDSNQPQHF.